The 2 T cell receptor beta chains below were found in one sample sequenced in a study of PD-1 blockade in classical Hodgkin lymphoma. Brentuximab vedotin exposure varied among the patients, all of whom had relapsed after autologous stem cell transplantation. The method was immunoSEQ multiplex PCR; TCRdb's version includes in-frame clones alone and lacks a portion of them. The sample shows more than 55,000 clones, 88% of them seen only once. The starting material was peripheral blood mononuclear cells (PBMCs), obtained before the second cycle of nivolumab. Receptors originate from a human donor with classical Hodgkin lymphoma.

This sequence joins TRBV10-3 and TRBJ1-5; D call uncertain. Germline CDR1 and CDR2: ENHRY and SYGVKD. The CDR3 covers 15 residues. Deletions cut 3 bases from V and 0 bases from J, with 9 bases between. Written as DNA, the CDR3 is TGTGCCATCAGTGATGGGGAGTATAGCAATCAGCCCCAGCATTTT. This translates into CAISDGEYSNQPQHF.

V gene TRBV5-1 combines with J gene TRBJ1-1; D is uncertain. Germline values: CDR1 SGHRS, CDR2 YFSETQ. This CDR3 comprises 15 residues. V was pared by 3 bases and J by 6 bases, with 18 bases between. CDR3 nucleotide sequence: TGCGCCAGCAGCTCCCGGGGTTGGGCAGGCCCTGAAGCTTTCTTT. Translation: CASSSRGWAGPEAFF. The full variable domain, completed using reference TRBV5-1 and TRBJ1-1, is KAGVTQTPRYLIKTRGQQVTLSCSPISGHRSVSWYQQTPGQGLQFLFEYFSETQRNKGNFPGRFSGRQFSNSRSEMNVSTLELGDSALYLCASSSRGWAGPEAFFGQGTRLTVV.